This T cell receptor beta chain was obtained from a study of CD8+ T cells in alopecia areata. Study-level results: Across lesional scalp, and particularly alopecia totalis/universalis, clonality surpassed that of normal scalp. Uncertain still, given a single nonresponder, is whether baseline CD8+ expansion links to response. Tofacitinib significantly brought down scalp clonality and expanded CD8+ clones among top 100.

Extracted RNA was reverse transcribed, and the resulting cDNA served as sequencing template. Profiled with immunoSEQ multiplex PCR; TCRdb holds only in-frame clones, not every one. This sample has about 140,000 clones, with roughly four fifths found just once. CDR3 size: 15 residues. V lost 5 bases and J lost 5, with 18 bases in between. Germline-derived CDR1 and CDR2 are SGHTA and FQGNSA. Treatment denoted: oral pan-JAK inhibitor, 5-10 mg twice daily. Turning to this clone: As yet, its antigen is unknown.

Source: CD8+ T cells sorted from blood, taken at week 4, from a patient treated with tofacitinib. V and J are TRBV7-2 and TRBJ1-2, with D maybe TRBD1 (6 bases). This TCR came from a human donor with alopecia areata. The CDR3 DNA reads TGTGCCAGCAGCAATCCAAGAGGGGGGGATTATGGCTACACCTTC. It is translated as CASSNPRGGDYGYTF.